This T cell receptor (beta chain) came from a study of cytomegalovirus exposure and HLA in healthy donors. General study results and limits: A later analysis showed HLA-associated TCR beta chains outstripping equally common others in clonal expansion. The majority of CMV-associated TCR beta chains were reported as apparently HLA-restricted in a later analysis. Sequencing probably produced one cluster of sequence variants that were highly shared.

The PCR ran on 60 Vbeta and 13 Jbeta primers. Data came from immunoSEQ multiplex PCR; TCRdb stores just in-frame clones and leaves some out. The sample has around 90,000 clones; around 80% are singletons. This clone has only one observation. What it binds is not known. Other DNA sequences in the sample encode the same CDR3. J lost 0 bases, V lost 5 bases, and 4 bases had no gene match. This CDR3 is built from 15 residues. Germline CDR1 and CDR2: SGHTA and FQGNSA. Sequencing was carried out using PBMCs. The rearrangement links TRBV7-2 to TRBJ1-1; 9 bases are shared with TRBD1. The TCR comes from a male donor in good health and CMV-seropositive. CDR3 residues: CASSLGQGLNTEAFF. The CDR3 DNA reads TGTGCCAGCAGCCTCGGACAGGGGCTGAACACTGAAGCTTTCTTT. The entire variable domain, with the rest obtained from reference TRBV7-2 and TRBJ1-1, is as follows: GAGVSQSPSNKVTEKGKDVELRCDPISGHTALYWYRQSLGQGLEFLIYFQGNSAPDKSGLPSDRFSAERTGGSVSTLTIQRTQQEDSAVYLCASSLGQGLNTEAFFGQGTRLTVV.